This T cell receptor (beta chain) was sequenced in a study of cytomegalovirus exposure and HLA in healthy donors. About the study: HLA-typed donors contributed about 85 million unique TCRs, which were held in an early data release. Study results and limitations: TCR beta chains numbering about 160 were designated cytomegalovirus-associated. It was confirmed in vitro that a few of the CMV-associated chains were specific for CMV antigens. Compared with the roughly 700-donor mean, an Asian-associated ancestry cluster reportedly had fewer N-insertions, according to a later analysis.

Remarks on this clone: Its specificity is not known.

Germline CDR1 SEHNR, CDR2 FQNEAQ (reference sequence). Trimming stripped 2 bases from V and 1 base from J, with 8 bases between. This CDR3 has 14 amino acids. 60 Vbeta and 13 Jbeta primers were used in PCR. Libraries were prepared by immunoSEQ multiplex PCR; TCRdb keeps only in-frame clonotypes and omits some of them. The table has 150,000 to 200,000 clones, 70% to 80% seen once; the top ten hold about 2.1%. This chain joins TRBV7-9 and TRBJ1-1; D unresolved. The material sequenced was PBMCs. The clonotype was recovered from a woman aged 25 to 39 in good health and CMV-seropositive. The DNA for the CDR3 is TGTGCCAGCAGCTTATACAGCCAGAACACTGAAGCTTTCTTT. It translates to CASSLYSQNTEAFF.